This T cell receptor beta chain was captured by sequencing in a study of T cells in localized non-small cell lung cancer. General study points: Sequencing was limited to one tumor region, leaving the possibility of heterogeneity open.

Of note for this clone: What it binds is not known.

Repertoires were generated with immunoSEQ multiplex PCR, while TCRdb's copy carries only in-frame clones and drops some. The profile shows 50,000 or so clones, 80% of them singletons. Source: PBMCs, taken before any cancer treatment. The sequence was collected from a woman aged 40-70 years with stage II lung adenocarcinoma.

Here the CDR3 DNA reads TGTGCCTGGAGTGTACAAAGTCAGCCCCAGCATTTT. Its protein product is CAWSVQSQPQHF. V gene TRBV30 combines with J gene TRBJ1-5, with D hard to call. The V and J ends lost 0 bases and 6 bases respectively, with 6 bases between them. Germline CDR1 is GTSNPN and CDR2 is SVGIG (reference sequence). The CDR3 is 12 residues long. Looking up the rest from reference TRBV30 and TRBJ1-5 gives the full variable domain: SQTIHQWPATLVQPVGSPLSLECTVEGTSNPNLYWYRQAAGRGLQLLFYSVGIGQISSEVPQNLSASRPQDRQFILSSKKLLLSDSGFYLCAWSVQSQPQHFGDGTRLSIL.